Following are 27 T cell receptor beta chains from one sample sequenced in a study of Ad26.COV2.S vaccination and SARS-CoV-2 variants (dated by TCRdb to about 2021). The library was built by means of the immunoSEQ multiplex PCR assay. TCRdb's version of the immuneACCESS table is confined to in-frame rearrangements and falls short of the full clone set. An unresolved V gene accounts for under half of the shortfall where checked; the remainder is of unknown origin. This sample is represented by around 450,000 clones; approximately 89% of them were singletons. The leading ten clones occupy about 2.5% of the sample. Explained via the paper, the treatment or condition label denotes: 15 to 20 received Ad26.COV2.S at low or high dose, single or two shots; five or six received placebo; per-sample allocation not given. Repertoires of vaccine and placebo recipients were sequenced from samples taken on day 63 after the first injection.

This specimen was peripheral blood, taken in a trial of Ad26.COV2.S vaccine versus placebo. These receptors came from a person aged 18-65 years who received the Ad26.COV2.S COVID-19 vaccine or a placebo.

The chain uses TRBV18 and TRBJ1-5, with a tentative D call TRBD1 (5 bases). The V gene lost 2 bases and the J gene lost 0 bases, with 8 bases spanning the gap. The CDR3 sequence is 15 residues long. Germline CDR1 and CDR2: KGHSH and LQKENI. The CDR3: CASSPGGYSNQPQHF. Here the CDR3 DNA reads TGTGCCAGCTCACCAGGGGGGTATAGCAATCAGCCCCAGCATTTT. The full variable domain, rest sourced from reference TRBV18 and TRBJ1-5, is NAGVMQNPRHLVRRRGQEARLRCSPMKGHSHVYWYRQLPEEGLKFMVYLQKENIIDESGMPKERFSAEFPKEGPSILRIQQVVRGDSAAYFCASSPGGYSNQPQHFGDGTRLSIL.

The CDR3 spells CASSWTVGTIGYTF. In DNA, the CDR3 is TGTGCCAGCAGCTGGACTGTGGGGACGATTGGCTACACCTTC. The chain joins TRBV7-8 to TRBJ1-2; possible D gene TRBD1, 5 bases. V was trimmed by 4 bases and J by 7 bases, leaving 16 bases between them. CDR3 length: 14 amino acids. CDR1 and CDR2 from the germline V gene are SGHVS and FQNEAQ.

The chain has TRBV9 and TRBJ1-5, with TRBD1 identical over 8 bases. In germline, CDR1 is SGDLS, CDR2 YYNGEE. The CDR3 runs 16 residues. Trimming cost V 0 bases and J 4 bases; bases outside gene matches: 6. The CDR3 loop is CASSVGTGGLNQPQHF. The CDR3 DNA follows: TGTGCCAGCAGCGTAGGAACAGGGGGGTTGAATCAGCCCCAGCATTTT.

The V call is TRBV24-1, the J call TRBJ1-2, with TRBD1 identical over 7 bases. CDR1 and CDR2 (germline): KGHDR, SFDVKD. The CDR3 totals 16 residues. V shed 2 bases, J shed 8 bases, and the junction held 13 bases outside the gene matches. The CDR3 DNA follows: TGTGCCACCAGTGATTCGAGACAGGGCGCTTTGGAGGGCTACACCTTC. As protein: CATSDSRQGALEGYTF.

CDR3 loop: CASSESPVTDTQYF. The CDR3 DNA reads TGTGCCAGCAGCGAATCCCCGGTCACAGATACGCAGTATTTT. J is TRBJ2-3 and V is TRBV9; no firm D call. This CDR3 has 14 residues. Deletions cut 3 bases from V and 2 bases from J, with 10 bases between. Germline V gene sequence: CDR1 SGDLS, CDR2 YYNGEE. Full variable domain (rest looked up from reference TRBV9 and TRBJ2-3): DSGVTQTPKHLITATGQRVTLRCSPRSGDLSVYWYQQSLDQGLQFLIQYYNGEERAKGNILERFSAQQFPDLHSELNLSSLELGDSALYFCASSESPVTDTQYFGPGTRLTVL.

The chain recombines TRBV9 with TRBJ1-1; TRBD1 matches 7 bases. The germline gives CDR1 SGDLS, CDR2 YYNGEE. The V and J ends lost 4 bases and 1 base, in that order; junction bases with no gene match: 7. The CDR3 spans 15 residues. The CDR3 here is CASSPSGTANTEAFF. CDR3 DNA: TGTGCCAGCAGCCCAAGCGGGACAGCGAACACTGAAGCTTTCTTT.

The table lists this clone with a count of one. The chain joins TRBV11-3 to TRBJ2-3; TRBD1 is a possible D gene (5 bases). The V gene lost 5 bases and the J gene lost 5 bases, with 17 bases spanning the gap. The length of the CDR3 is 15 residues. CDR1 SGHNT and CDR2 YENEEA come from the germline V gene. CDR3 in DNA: TGTGCCAGCAGCCCGACAGTGGGGCCCGGAGATACGCAGTATTTT. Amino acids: CASSPTVGPGDTQYF.

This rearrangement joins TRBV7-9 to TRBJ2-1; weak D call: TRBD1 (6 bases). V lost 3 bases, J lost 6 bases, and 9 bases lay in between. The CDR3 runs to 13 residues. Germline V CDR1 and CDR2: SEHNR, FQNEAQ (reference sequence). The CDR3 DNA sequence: TGTGCCAGCAGCTTTTACAGGGCCAATGAGCAGTTCTTC. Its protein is CASSFYRANEQFF.

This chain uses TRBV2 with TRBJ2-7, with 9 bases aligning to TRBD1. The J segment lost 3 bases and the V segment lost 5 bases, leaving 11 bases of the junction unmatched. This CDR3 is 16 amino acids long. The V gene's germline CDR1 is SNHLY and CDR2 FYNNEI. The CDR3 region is CASSYDPGTGYYEQYF. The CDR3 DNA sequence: TGTGCCAGCAGTTATGACCCCGGGACAGGGTACTACGAGCAGTACTTC. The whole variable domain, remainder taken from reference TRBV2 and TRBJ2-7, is EPEVTQTPSHQVTQMGQEVILRCVPISNHLYFYWYRQILGQKVEFLVSFYNNEISEKSEIFDDQFSVERPDGSNFTLKIRSTKLEDSAMYFCASSYDPGTGYYEQYFGPGTRLTVT.

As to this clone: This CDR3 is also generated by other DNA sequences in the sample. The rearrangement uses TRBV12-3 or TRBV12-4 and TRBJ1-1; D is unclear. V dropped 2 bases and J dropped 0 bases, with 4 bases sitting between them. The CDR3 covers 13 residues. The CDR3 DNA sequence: TGTGCCAGCAGTTTAATAGTGAACACTGAAGCTTTCTTT. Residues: CASSLIVNTEAFF.

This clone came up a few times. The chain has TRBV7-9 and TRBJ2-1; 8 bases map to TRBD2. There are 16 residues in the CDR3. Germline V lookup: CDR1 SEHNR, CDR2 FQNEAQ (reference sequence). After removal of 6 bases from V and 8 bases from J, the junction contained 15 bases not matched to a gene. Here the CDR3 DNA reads TGTGCCAGCAGACCAGGCGGGACTAGATTTTATGATGAGCAGTTCTTC. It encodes CASRPGGTRFYDEQFF.

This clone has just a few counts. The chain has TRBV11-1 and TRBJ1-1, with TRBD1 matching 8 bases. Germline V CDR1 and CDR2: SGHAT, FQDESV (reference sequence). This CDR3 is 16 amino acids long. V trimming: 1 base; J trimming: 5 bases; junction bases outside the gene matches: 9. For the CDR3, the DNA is TGTGCCAGCAGCTTAGTTGGGCGGACAGGGCTTACTGAAGCTTTCTTT. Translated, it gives CASSLVGRTGLTEAFF. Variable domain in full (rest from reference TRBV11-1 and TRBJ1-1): EAEVAQSPRYKITEKSQAVAFWCDPISGHATLYWYRQILGQGPELLVQFQDESVVDDSQLPKDRFSAERLKGVDSTLKIQPAELGDSAMYLCASSLVGRTGLTEAFFGQGTRLTVV.

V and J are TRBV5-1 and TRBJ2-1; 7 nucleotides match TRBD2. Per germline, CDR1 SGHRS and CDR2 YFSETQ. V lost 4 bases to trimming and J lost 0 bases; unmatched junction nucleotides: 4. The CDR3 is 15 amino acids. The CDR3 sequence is CASSPLAASYNEQFF. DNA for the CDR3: TGCGCCAGCAGCCCTCTAGCGGCCTCCTACAATGAGCAGTTCTTC.

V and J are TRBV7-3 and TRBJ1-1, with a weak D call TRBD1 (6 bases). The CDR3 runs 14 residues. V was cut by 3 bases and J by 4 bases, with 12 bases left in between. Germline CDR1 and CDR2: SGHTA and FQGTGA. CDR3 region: CASSLFPGATEAFF. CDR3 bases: TGTGCCAGCAGCTTGTTCCCAGGGGCCACTGAAGCTTTCTTT.

The chain's CDR3 is CASSLVGTGYTEAFF. The CDR3 DNA is TGTGCCAGCAGCTTAGTGGGGACAGGCTACACTGAAGCTTTCTTT. J is TRBJ1-1 and V is TRBV11-2; TRBD1 matches at 8 bases. Germline V gene data show CDR1 as SGHAT and CDR2 as FQNNGV. After removal of 1 base from V and 3 bases from J, the junction contained 4 bases not matched to a gene. This CDR3 is built from 15 residues.

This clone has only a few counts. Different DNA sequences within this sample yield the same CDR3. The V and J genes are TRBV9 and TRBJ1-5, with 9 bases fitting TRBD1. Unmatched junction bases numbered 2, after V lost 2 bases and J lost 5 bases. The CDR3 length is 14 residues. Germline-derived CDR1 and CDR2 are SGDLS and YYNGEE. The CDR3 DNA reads TGTGCCAGCAGCGTTGACAGGGGGGATCAGCCCCAGCATTTT. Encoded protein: CASSVDRGDQPQHF.

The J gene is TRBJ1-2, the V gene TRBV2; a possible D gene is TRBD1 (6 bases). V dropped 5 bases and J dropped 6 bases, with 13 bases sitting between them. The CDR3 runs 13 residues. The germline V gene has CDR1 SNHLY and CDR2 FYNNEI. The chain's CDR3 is CASSPDRTHGYTF. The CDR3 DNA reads TGTGCCAGCAGTCCTGACAGGACGCATGGCTACACCTTC.

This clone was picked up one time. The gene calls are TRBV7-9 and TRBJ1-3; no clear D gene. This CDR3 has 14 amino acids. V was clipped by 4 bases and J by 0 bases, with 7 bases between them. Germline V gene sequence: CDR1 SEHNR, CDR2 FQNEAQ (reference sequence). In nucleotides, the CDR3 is TGTGCCAGCAGCTCCGTACGCTCTGGAAACACCATATATTTT. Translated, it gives CASSSVRSGNTIYF.

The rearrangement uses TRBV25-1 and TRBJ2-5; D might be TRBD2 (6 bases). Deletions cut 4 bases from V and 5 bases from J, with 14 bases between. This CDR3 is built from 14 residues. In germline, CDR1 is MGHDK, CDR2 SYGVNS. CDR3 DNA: TGTGCCAGCAGTGCTCGGGAGAGCGGCGAGACCCAGTACTTC. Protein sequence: CASSARESGETQYF.

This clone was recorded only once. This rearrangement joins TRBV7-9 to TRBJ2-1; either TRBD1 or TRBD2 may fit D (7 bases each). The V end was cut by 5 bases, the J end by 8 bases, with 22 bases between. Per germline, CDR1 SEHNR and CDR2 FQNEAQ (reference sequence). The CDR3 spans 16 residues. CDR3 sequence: CASSPGGGGGAYEQFF. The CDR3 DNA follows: TGTGCCAGCAGCCCCGGAGGGGGCGGGGGTGCCTATGAGCAGTTCTTC. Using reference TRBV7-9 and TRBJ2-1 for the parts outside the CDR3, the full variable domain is DTGVSQNPRHKITKRGQNVTFRCDPISEHNRLYWYRQTLGQGPEFLTYFQNEAQLEKSRLLSDRFSAERPKGSFSTLEIQRTEQGDSAMYLCASSPGGGGGAYEQFFGPGTRLTVL.

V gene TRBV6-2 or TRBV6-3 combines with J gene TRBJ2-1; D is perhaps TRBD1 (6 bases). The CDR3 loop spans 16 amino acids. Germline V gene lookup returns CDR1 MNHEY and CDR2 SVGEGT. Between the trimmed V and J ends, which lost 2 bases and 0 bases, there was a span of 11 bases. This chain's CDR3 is CASSYTQGSSYNEQFF. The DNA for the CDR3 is TGTGCCAGCAGTTACACCCAGGGGAGCTCCTACAATGAGCAGTTCTTC.

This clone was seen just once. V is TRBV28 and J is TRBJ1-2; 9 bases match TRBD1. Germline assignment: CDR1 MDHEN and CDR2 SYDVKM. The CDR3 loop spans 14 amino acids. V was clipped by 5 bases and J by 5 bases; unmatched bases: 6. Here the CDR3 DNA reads TGTGCCAGCAGTGCCGGGACAGGGATTTATGGCTACACCTTC. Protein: CASSAGTGIYGYTF.

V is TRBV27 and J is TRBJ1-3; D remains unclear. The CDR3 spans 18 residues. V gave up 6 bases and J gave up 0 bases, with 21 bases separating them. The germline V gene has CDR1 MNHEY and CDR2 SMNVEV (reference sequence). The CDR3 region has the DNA TGTGCCAGCAGCCCCTCCAGGCTTACCGCCCGCTCTGGAAACACCATATATTTT. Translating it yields CASSPSRLTARSGNTIYF.

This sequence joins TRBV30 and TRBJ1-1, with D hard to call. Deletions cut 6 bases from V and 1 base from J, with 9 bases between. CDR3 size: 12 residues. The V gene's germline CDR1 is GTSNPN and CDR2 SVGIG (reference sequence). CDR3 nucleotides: TGTGCCTGTGGACCCTCGAACACTGAAGCTTTCTTT. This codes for CACGPSNTEAFF.

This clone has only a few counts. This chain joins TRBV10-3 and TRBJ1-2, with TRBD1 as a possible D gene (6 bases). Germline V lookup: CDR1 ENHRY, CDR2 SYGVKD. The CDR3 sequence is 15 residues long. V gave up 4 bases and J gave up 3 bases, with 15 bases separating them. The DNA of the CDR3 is TGTGCCATCAGTGGGCAGCGGGGGGCCGACTATGGCTACACCTTC. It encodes CAISGQRGADYGYTF.

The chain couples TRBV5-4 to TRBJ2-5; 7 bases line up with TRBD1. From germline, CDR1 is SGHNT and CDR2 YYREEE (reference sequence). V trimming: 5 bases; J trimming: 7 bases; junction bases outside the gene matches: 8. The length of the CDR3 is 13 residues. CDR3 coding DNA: TGTGCCAGCAGATCGAGATCAGGGGGGACCCAGTACTTC. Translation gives CASRSRSGGTQYF.

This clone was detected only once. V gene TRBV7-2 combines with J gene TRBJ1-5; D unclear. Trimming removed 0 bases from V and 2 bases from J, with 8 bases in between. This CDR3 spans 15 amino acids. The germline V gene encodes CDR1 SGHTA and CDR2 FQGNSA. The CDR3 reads CASSLARAGNQPQHF. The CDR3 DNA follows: TGTGCCAGCAGCTTAGCGCGGGCAGGCAATCAGCCCCAGCATTTT.